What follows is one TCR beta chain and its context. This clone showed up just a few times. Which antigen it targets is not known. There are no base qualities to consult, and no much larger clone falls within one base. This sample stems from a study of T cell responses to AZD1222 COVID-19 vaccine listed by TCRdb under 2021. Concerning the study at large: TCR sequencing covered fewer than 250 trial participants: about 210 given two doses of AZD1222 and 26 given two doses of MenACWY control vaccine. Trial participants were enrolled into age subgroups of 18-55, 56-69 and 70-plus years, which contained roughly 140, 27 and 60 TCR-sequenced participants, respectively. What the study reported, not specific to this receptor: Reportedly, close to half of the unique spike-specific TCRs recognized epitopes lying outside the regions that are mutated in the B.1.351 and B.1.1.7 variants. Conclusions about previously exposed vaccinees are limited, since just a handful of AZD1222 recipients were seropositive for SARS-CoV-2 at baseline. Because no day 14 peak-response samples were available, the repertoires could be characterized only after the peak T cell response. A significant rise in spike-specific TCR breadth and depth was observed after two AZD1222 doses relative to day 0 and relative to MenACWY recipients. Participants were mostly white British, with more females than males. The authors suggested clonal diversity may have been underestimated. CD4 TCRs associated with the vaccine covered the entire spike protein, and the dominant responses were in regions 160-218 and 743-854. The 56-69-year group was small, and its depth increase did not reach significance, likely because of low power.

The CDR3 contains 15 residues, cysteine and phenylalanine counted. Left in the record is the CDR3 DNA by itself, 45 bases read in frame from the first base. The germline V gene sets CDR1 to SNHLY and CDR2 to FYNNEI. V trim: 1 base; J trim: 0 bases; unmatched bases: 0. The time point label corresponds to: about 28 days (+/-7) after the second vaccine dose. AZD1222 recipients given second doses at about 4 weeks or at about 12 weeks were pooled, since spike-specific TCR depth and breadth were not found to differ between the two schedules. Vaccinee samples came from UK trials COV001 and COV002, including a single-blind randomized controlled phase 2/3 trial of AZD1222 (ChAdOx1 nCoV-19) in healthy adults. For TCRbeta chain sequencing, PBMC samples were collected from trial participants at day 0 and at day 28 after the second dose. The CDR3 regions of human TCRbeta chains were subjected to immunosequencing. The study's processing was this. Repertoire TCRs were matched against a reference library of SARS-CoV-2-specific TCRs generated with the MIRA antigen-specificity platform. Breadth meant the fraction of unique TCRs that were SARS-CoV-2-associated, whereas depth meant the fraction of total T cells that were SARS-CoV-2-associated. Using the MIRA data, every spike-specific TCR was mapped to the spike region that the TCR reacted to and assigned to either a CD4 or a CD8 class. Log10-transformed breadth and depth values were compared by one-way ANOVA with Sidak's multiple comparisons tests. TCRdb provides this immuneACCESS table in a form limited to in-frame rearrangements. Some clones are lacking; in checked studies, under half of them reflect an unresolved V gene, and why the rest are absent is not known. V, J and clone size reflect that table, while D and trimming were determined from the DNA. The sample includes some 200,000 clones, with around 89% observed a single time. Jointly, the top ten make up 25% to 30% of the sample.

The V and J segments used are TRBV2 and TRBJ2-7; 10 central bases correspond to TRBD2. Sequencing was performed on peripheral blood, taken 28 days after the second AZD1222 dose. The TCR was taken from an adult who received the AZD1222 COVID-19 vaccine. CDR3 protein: CASSEGLAGSYEQYF. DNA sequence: TGTGCCAGCAGTGAAGGACTAGCGGGCTCCTACGAGCAGTACTTC.